Given below is one T cell receptor beta chain in context. As yet, its antigen is unknown. At one of its ends the junction is not consistent with the germline gene, which may arise from a read error. Each of the patients experienced relapse following autologous stem cell transplantation, and their brentuximab vedotin exposure differed. Germline CDR1 ENHRY, CDR2 SYGVKD. The CDR3 is 13 amino acids. Generated by immunoSEQ multiplex PCR, the TCRdb table keeps only in-frame clones and is missing some. Among around 21,000 clones listed, around 68% were seen once. The sample originates from a study of PD-1 blockade in classical Hodgkin lymphoma. Regarding the study as a whole: Researchers reported that CD4+ TCR diversity, though not CD8+, rose significantly by C4D1.

This sample comprised peripheral blood mononuclear cells (PBMCs), obtained at baseline. The TCR originated in a human donor with classical Hodgkin lymphoma. The rearrangement joins TRBV10-3 to TRBJ1-2; unclear D gene. CDR3 loop: CASSSSEVYGYTF. CDR3 nucleotide sequence: TGTGCCAGCAGTTCATCCGAAGTCTATGGCTACACCTTC.